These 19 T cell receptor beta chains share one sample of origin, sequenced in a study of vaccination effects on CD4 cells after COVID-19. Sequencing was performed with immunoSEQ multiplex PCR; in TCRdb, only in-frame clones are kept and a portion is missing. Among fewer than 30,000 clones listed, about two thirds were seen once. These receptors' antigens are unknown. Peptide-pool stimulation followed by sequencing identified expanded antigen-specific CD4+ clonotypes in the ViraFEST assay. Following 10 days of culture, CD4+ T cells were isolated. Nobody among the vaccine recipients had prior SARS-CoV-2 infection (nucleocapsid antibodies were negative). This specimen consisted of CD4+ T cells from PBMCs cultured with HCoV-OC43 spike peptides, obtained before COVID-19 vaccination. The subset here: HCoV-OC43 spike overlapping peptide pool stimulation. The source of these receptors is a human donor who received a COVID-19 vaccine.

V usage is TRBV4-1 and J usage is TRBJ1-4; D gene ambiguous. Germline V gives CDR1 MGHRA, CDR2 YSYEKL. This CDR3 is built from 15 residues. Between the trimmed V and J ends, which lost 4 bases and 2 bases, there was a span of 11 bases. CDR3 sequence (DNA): TGCGCCAGCAGCCCGCCCGGACGGACTAATGAAAAACTGTTTTTT. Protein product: CASSPPGRTNEKLFF.

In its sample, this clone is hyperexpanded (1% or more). CDR3 sequence: CASSLAGGGIYNEQFF. DNA for the CDR3: TGTGCCAGCAGCTTGGCTGGAGGGGGGATTTACAATGAGCAGTTCTTC. The chain carries TRBV11-3 and TRBJ2-1; D may correspond to TRBD1 or TRBD2 (6 bases each). The CDR3 has 16 amino acids. Per germline, CDR1 SGHNT and CDR2 YENEEA. The V gene lost 3 bases and the J gene lost 4 bases, with 16 bases spanning the gap.

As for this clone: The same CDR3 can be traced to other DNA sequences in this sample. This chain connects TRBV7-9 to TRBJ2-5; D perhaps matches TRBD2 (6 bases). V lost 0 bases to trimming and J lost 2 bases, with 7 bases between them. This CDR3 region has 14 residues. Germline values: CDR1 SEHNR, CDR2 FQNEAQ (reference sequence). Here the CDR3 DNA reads TGTGCCAGCAGCTTAGCGGGAGGACAAGAGACCCAGTACTTC. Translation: CASSLAGGQETQYF. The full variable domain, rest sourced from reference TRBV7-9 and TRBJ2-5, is DTGVSQNPRHKITKRGQNVTFRCDPISEHNRLYWYRQTLGQGPEFLTYFQNEAQLEKSRLLSDRFSAERPKGSFSTLEIQRTEQGDSAMYLCASSLAGGQETQYFGPGTRLLVL.

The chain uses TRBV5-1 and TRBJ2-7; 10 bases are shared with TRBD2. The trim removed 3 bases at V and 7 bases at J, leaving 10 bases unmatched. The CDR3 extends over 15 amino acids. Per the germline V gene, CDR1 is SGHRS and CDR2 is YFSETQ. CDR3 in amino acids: CASSSGTSALGEQYF. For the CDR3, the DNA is TGCGCCAGCAGCTCCGGGACTAGCGCATTAGGTGAGCAGTACTTC. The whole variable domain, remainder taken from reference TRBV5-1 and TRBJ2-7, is KAGVTQTPRYLIKTRGQQVTLSCSPISGHRSVSWYQQTPGQGLQFLFEYFSETQRNKGNFPGRFSGRQFSNSRSEMNVSTLELGDSALYLCASSSGTSALGEQYFGPGTRLTVT.

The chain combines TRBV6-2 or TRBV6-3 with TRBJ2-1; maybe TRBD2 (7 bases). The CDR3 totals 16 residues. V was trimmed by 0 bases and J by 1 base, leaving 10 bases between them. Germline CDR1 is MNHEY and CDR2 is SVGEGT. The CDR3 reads CASSYSKGGSYNEQFF. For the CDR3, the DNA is TGTGCCAGCAGTTACTCGAAGGGGGGGTCCTACAATGAGCAGTTCTTC.

CDR3 in amino acids: CASRTSGHTTYEQYF. CDR3 DNA sequence: TGTGCCAGCAGAACAAGCGGGCACACCACCTACGAGCAGTACTTC. This chain connects TRBV27 to TRBJ2-7, with a tentative D call TRBD2 (6 bases). Germline-derived CDR1 and CDR2 are MNHEY and SMNVEV (reference sequence). Trimming shortened V by 6 bases and J by 2 bases, and 17 bases separated the two germline ends. The CDR3 loop spans 15 amino acids.

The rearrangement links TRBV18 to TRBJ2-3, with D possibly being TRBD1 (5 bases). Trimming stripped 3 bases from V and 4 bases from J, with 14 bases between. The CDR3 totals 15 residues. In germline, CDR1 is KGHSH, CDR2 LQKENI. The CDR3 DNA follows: TGTGCCAGCTCACCTTCTCAGGGATCGGCAGATACGCAGTATTTT. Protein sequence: CASSPSQGSADTQYF.

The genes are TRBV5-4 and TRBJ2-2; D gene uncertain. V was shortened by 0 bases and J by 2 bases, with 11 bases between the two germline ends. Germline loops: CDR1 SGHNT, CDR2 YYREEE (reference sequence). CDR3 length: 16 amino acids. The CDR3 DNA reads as TGTGCCAGCAGCTTGGACCCAGCCTCTAACACCGGGGAGCTGTTTTTT. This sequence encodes CASSLDPASNTGELFF.

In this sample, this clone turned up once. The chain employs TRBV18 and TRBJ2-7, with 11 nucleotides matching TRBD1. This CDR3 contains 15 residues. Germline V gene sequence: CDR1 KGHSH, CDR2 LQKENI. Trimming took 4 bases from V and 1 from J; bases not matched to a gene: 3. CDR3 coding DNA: TGTGCCAGCTCACAAGGACAGGGGGCTTCCTACGAGCAGTACTTC. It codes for CASSQGQGASYEQYF.

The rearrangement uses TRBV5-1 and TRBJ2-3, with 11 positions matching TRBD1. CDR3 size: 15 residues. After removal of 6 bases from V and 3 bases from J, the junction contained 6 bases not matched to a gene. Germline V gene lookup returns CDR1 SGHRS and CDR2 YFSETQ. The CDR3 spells CASTTGTGGTDTQYF. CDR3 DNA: TGCGCCAGCACCACCGGGACAGGGGGAACAGATACGCAGTATTTT.

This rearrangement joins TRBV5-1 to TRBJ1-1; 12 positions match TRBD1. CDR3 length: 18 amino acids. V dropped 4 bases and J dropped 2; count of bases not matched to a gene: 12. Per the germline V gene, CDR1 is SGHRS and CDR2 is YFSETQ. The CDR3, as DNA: TGCGCCAGCAGCCTATTGAACCTGGGACAGGGGGCAAACACTGAAGCTTTCTTT. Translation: CASSLLNLGQGANTEAFF.

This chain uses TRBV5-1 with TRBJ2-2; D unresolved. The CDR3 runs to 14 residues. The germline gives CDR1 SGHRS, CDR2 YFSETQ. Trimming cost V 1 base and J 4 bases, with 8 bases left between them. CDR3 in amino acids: CASSLPALTGELFF. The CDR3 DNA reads TGCGCCAGCAGCTTGCCAGCCCTCACCGGGGAGCTGTTTTTT.

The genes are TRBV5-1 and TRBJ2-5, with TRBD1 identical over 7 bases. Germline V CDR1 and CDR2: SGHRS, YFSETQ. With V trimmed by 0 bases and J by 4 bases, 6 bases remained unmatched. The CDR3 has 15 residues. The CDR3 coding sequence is TGCGCCAGCAGCTTGGGACAGGGTGGGGGAGAGACCCAGTACTTC. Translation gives CASSLGQGGGETQYF.

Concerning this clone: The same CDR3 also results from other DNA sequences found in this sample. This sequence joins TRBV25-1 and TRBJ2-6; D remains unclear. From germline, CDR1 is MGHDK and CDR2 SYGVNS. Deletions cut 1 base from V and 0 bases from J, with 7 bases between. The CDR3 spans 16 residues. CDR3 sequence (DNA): TGTGCCAGCAGTGAATTCTGGTCCTCTGGGGCCAACGTCCTGACTTTC. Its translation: CASSEFWSSGANVLTF. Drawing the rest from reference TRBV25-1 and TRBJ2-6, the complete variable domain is EADIYQTPRYLVIGTGKKITLECSQTMGHDKMYWYQQDPGMELHLIHYSYGVNSTEKGDLSSESTVSRIRTEHFPLTLESARPSHTSQYLCASSEFWSSGANVLTFGAGSRLTVL.

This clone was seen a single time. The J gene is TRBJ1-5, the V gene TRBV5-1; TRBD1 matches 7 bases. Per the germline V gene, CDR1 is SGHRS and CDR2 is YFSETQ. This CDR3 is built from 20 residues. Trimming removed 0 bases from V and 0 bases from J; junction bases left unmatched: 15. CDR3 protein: CASSLVRKGGQSHSNQPQHF. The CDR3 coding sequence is TGCGCCAGCAGCTTGGTACGAAAAGGGGGACAGTCTCATAGCAATCAGCCCCAGCATTTT.

CDR3 in amino acids: CASSIPGQGQGPWGAFF. The CDR3 region has the DNA TGCGCCAGCAGTATTCCGGGCCAGGGACAGGGACCTTGGGGAGCTTTCTTT. The genes are TRBV4-1 and TRBJ1-1; TRBD1 matches 9 bases. With 6 bases clipped from V and 10 bases from J, the junction kept 21 bases outside the gene matches. In germline, CDR1 is MGHRA, CDR2 YSYEKL. The CDR3 consists of 17 residues.

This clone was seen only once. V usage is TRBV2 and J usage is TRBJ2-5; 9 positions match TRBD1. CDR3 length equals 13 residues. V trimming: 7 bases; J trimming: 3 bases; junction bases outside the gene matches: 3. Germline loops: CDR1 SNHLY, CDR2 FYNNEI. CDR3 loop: CASMWTGEETQYF. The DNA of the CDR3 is TGTGCCAGCATGTGGACAGGGGAAGAGACCCAGTACTTC.

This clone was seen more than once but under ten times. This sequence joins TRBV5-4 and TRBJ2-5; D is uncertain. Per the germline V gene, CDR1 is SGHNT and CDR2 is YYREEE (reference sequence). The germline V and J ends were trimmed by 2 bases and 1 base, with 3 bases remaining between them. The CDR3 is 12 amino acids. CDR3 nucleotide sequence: TGTGCCAGCAGCTTATCCCAAGAGACCCAGTACTTC. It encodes CASSLSQETQYF.

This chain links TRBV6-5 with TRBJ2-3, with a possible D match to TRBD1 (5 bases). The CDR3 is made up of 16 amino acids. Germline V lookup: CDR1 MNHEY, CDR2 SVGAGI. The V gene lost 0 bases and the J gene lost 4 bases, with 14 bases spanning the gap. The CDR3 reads CASSYSYSWGPDTQYF. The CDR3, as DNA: TGTGCCAGCAGTTACTCCTACAGCTGGGGCCCAGATACGCAGTATTTT.